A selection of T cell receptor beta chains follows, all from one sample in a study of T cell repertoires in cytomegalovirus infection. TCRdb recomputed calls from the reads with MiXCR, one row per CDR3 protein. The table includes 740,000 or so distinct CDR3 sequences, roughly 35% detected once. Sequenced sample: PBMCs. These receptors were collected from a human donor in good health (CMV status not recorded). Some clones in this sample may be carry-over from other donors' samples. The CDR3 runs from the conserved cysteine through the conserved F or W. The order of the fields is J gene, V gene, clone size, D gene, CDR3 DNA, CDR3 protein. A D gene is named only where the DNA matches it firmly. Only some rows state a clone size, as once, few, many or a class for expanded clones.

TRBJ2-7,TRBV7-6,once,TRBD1,TGTGCCAGCAGCTCGGGACAGGGAAGGAATCCGGTGCGCTACGAGCAGTACTTC,CASSSGQGRNPVRYEQYF
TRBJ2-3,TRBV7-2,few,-,TGTGCCAGCAGCCCGGGACTGGGAGATACAGATACGCAGTATTTT,CASSPGLGDTDTQYF
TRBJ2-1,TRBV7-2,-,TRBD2,TGTGCCAGCAGCCTAGGACTAGCGGGAGCACGGGGGTACTACAATGAGCAGTTCTTC,CASSLGLAGARGYYNEQFF
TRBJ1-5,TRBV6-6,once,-,TGTGCCCGCAGGAGAGGAATTAGCAATCAGCCCCAGCATTTT,CARRRGISNQPQHF
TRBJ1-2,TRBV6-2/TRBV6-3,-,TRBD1,TGTGCCAGCAGTTACTCGAAAGGGGGCGCCTCCGGCTACACCTTC,CASSYSKGGASGYTF
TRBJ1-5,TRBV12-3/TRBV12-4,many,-,TGTGCCAGCAGTTTATCGTTTAGTGTAAAGGACCAGCCCCAGCATTTT,CASSLSFSVKDQPQHF
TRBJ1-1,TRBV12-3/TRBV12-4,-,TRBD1,TGTGCCAGCAGTTTCCCCGGGACAGAACCGGCCCGTCGGAACACTGAAGCTTTCTTT,CASSFPGTEPARRNTEAFF
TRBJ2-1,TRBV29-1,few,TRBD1,TGCAGCGTCCGGACAGGAGACAATGAGCAGTTCTTC,CSVRTGDNEQFF
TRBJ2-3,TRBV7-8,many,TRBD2,TGTGCCAGCAGCTCGATGACTAGCTTGGCAGATACGCAGTATTTT,CASSSMTSLADTQYF
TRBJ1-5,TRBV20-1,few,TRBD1,TGCAGTGCCGTCCGGGACAGGAATCAGCCCCAGCATTTT,CSAVRDRNQPQHF
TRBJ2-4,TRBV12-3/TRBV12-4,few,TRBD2,TGTGCCACCCGGAGAGGTCCGGGAGGCATTCAGTACTTC,CATRRGPGGIQYF
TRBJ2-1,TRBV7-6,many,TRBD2,TGTGCCAGCAGCTTGGAAATAGCGGGGGGGAACAATGAGCAGTTCTTC,CASSLEIAGGNNEQFF
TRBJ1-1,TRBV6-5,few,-,TGTGCCAGCAGTTACTCGACAGAAGAAGCTTTCTTT,CASSYSTEEAFF
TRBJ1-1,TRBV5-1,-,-,TGCGCCAGCAGCGTAAGGACAGCGAACACTGAAGCTTTCTTT,CASSVRTANTEAFF
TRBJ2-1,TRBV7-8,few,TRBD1,TGTGCCAGCAGCACCCGGGACAGGGTAACATACAATGAGCAGTTCTTC,CASSTRDRVTYNEQFF
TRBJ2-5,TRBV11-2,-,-,TGTGCCAGCAGGGATGGAGGGGGCGGGACCCAGTACTTC,CASRDGGGGTQYF
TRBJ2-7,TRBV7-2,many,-,TGTGCCAGCAGCCGACTAGAACGGTACGAGCAGTACTTC,CASSRLERYEQYF
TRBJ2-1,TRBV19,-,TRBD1,TGTGCCAGTAGCCGGGACAGTTCCTCCTACAATGAGCAGTTCTTC,CASSRDSSSYNEQFF
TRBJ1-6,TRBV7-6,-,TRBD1,TGTGCCAGCAGCTTAGGAGGGAGACAGGGTAATTCACCCCTCCACTTT,CASSLGGRQGNSPLHF
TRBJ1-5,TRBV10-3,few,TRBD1,TGTGCCATCAGCAGGACAGGAGGGAGCCATGTTCAGCCCCAGCATTTT,CAISRTGGSHVQPQHF
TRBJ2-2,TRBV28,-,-,TGTGCCAGCAGCAGTCTACAAGTTCTCTCCGGGGAGCTGTTTTTT,CASSSLQVLSGELFF
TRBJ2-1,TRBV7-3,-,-,TGTGCCAGCAGCTCATACTTCGCGGGCTCTTTTAATGAGCAGTTCTTC,CASSSYFAGSFNEQFF
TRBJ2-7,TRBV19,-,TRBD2,TGTGCCAGTAACCAGCGGGGGAACAGAAACTACGAGCAGTACTTC,CASNQRGNRNYEQYF
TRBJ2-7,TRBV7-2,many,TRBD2,TGTGCCAGCAGCTTAGCGCCCGTGGCAGGGACTACGGGGCAGTACTTC,CASSLAPVAGTTGQYF
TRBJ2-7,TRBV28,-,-,TGTGCCAGCAGTTGGGGGGACGCCTACGAGCAGTACTTC,CASSWGDAYEQYF
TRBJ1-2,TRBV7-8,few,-,TGTGCCAGCAGCGGAGGAGGGAATCGTGGCTACACCTTC,CASSGGGNRGYTF
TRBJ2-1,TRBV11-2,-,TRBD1,TGTGCCAGCAGCCTTCGGGACAGCCAATTTATAGCCGGCTACAATGAGCAGTTCTTC,CASSLRDSQFIAGYNEQFF
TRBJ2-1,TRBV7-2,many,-,TGTGCCAGCAGCTCTCGTGGGGGAGCCTACAATGAGCAGTTCTTC,CASSSRGGAYNEQFF
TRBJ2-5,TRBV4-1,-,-,TGCGCCAGCAGCCAAGGGGACTTGCCCACGGTGAGGGAGACCCAGTACTTC,CASSQGDLPTVRETQYF
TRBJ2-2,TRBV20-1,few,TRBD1,TGCAGTGCTAGAGATTTAACCTCGACAGGGATGAACACCGGGGAGCTGTTTTTT,CSARDLTSTGMNTGELFF
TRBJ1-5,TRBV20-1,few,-,TGCAGTGCTAGAGGAGGGACATACCCTCAGCCCCAGCATTTT,CSARGGTYPQPQHF
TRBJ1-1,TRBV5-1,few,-,TGCGCCAGCAGCCCGGCCGGGGGGGGGGCTGAAGCTTTCTTT,CASSPAGGGAEAFF
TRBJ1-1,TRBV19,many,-,TGTGCCAGTAGTATTGGCGGGCAGTCGGCCACTGAAGCTTTCTTT,CASSIGGQSATEAFF
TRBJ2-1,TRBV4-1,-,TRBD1,TGCGCCAGCAGCCAAGAAGCAGGGGGTTTTAACAATGAGCAGTTCTTC,CASSQEAGGFNNEQFF
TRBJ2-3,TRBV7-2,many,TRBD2,TGTGCCAGCAGCCTTAGCGGGCACAGCACAGATACGCAGTATTTT,CASSLSGHSTDTQYF
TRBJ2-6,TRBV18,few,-,TGTGCCAGCTCACCAGTTCGGACCATAGAAGGTGGGGCCAACGTCCTGACTTTC,CASSPVRTIEGGANVLTF
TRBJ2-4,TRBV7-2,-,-,TGTGCCAGCAGCTTCAGCGGTCCTTTAGCCAAAACCATTCAGTACTTC,CASSFSGPLAKTIQYF
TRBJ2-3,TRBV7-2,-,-,TGTGCCAGCAGCTCCCACGGCGGGATTTTGGCAGATACGCAGTATTTT,CASSSHGGILADTQYF
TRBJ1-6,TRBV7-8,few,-,TGTGCCAGCAGCCCGGAATTGGGGGTGAATTCACCCCTCCACTTT,CASSPELGVNSPLHF
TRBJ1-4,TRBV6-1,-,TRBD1,TGTGCCAGCACCCTGACCTTACCTACAGGGGGTCAACTGTTTTTT,CASTLTLPTGGQLFF
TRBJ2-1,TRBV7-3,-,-,TGTGCCAGCAGCTTAACGTTCGGCGGTGACAATGAGCAGTTCTTC,CASSLTFGGDNEQFF
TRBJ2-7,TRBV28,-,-,TGTGCCAGCAGGGGGAACCTCCTCGAGCAGTACTTC,CASRGNLLEQYF